Shown below are 11 T cell receptor beta chains from a single sample sequenced in a study of vaccination effects on CD4 cells after COVID-19. Ahead of sequencing, the ViraFEST assay grew antigen-specific CD4+ T cells using viral peptide pools. On approximately day 9 of culture, CD4+ T cells were separated out. In the vaccine recipients, nucleocapsid antibodies were negative and there was no prior SARS-CoV-2 infection. The method was immunoSEQ multiplex PCR; TCRdb's version includes in-frame clones alone and lacks a portion of them. The table lists roughly 41,000 clones, about three fifths of them singletons, with 15% in the top ten. Which antigens these TCRs recognize remains unknown. Sequenced here: CD4+ T cells from PBMCs cultured with HCoV-OC43 spike peptides, sampled before COVID-19 vaccination. Subset given: HCoV-OC43 spike overlapping peptide pool stimulation. The receptor source for this set is a human donor who received a COVID-19 vaccine.

This clone was counted a few times. The CDR3 DNA is TGTGCCAGCTCACCTCTAAACAAAATGAACACTGAAGCTTTCTTT. Translation: CASSPLNKMNTEAFF. The chain has TRBV18 and TRBJ1-1, with unresolved D. The germline V gene encodes CDR1 KGHSH and CDR2 LQKENI. The V end lost 3 bases, the J end lost 0 bases, and 11 bases lay between the germline ends. CDR3 length: 15 amino acids.

This chain connects TRBV7-2 to TRBJ2-1, with 10 bases aligning to TRBD2. The CDR3 length is 16 residues. CDR1 and CDR2 from the germline V gene are SGHTA and FQGNSA. V was clipped by 0 bases and J by 9 bases; unmatched bases: 8. The CDR3 sequence is CASSLAPLAGVSEQFF. CDR3 nucleotide sequence: TGTGCCAGCAGCTTAGCTCCCCTAGCGGGGGTATCTGAGCAGTTCTTC.

The chain is built from TRBV7-9 and TRBJ2-7, with a weak D call TRBD1 (5 bases). The germline V gene has CDR1 SEHNR and CDR2 FQNEAQ (reference sequence). This CDR3 comprises 17 residues. Trimming shortened V by 4 bases and J by 4 bases, and 23 bases separated the two germline ends. The CDR3 spells CASSSRPQGSHPYEQYF. In DNA form, the CDR3 reads TGTGCCAGCAGCTCTCGCCCGCAGGGATCCCACCCTTACGAGCAGTACTTC.

The CDR3 DNA reads TGCGCCAGCAGCGGCCTTCCGGGCCCCACAGATACGCAGTATTTT. Residues: CASSGLPGPTDTQYF. This rearrangement joins TRBV5-1 to TRBJ2-3, with no clear D. CDR1 and CDR2 from the germline V gene are SGHRS and YFSETQ. Trimming removed 4 bases from V and 2 bases from J, with 14 bases in between. This CDR3 spans 15 amino acids.

This clone showed up just once. The gene calls are TRBV5-4 and TRBJ1-4; 7 bases are shared with TRBD1. There are 16 residues in the CDR3. V dropped 4 bases and J dropped 0; count of bases not matched to a gene: 6. Germline V gives CDR1 SGHNT, CDR2 YYREEE (reference sequence). CDR3 nucleotides: TGTGCCAGCAGCCCGGGACAGTCTGCAACTAATGAAAAACTGTTTTTT. Translated, it gives CASSPGQSATNEKLFF.

The V call is TRBV3-1 (or the pseudogene TRBV3-2), the J call TRBJ2-2; 8 nucleotides align to TRBD2. Germline assignment: CDR1 LGHDT and CDR2 YNNKEL (reference sequence). This CDR3 is built from 15 residues. V was pared by 8 bases and J by 5 bases, with 10 bases of the junction left unmatched. Here the CDR3 reads CASGAGRGNTGELFF. The DNA of the CDR3 is TGTGCCAGCGGAGCCGGGAGGGGAAATACCGGGGAGCTGTTTTTT.

There are a few counts of this clone. The V call is TRBV9, the J call TRBJ2-5; D is unclear. This CDR3 has 14 amino acids. Germline V gives CDR1 SGDLS, CDR2 YYNGEE. V was trimmed by 0 bases and J by 5 bases, leaving 11 bases between them. CDR3 sequence: CASSVGTVRETQYF. CDR3 in DNA: TGTGCCAGCAGCGTAGGGACGGTTCGGGAGACCCAGTACTTC.

This clone appeared a single time. J is TRBJ1-2 and V is TRBV7-9; 7 bases line up with TRBD1. Germline trimming cut 0 bases from V and 4 bases from J; bases unmatched to any gene: 17. The germline CDR1 and CDR2 sequences are SEHNR and FQNEAQ (reference sequence). This CDR3 has 19 residues. The CDR3: CASSLAPRDRERGGYGYTF. The CDR3, as DNA: TGTGCCAGCAGCTTAGCCCCGAGAGACAGGGAAAGGGGAGGCTATGGCTACACCTTC.

The rearrangement joins TRBV5-1 to TRBJ1-6; D may be TRBD1 (6 bases). CDR3 length: 16 amino acids. Deletions cut 7 bases from V and 0 bases from J, with 14 bases between. Germline CDR1 and CDR2: SGHRS and YFSETQ. For the CDR3, the DNA is TGCGCCAGCCGGACAGTACTGAGCTCCTATAATTCACCCCTCCACTTT. Translated, it gives CASRTVLSSYNSPLHF.

This clone appeared a few times. V gene TRBV4-1 combines with J gene TRBJ2-7, with D maybe TRBD2 (7 bases). Germline CDR1 reads MGHRA; CDR2 reads YSYEKL. This CDR3 region has 16 residues. Trimming took off 0 bases at V and 2 bases at J, with 14 bases between the two ends. CDR3: CASSQEEGGGAYEQYF. In nucleotides, the CDR3 is TGCGCCAGCAGCCAAGAAGAGGGAGGGGGGGCCTACGAGCAGTACTTC.

This clone occurred once. The chain combines TRBV6-5 with TRBJ1-6; D unresolved. Germline CDR1 reads MNHEY; CDR2 reads SVGAGI. The CDR3 loop spans 15 amino acids. The ends were cut back, 2 bases at V and 11 bases at J, with 16 bases in the middle. CDR3 nucleotide sequence: TGTGCCAGCAGTTACACTCTACCCTCTCTGACACCCCTCCACTTT. It codes for CASSYTLPSLTPLHF.